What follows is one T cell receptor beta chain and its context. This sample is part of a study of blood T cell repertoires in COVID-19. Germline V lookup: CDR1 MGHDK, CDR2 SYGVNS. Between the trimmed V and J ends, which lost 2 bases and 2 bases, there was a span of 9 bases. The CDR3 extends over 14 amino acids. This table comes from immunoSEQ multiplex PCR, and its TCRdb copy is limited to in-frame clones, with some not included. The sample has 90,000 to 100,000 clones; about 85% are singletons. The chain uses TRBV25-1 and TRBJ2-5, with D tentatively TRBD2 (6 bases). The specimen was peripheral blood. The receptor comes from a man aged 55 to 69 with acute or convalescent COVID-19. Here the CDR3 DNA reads TGTGCCAGCAGTGAACGGGCGGGGCAAGAGACCCAGTACTTC. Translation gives CASSERAGQETQYF.